This T cell receptor beta chain stems from a study of cytomegalovirus exposure and HLA in healthy donors. CDR3 length: 15 amino acids. CDR1 LGHNA and CDR2 YNFKEQ come from the germline V gene. Trimming cost V 3 bases and J 1 base, with 10 bases left between them. Amplification used 60 Vbeta primers and 13 Jbeta primers. Produced via immunoSEQ multiplex PCR; TCRdb's table is partial and in-frame only. This sample carries approximately 220,000 clones, around 83% of them seen once, and the ten largest clones take about 1.4%. The TCR originated in a girl aged 10 to 17 in good health and CMV-seronegative. The chain is built from TRBV4-2 and TRBJ1-3, with D perhaps TRBD1 (6 bases). Sequenced sample: PBMCs. The CDR3 region is CASSHKQGSGNTIYF. The CDR3 region has the DNA TGTGCCAGCAGCCACAAACAGGGTTCTGGAAACACCATATATTTT.